The 2 T cell receptor beta chains presented below share a single source sample, sequenced in a study of cytomegalovirus exposure and HLA in healthy donors. It was with 60 Vbeta and 13 Jbeta primers that the PCR ran. Method: immunoSEQ multiplex PCR; TCRdb's copy keeps in-frame clones and lacks some. The sample includes approximately 89,000 clones, roughly 76% seen only once; the top ten take less than 1.5%. Input material: PBMCs. The origin of the receptors is a female donor in good health and CMV-seronegative.

The V gene is TRBV5-8, the J gene TRBJ2-1; 9 nucleotides agree with TRBD1. CDR1 SGHTS and CDR2 YDEGEE come from the germline V gene. The V gene end was trimmed by 4 bases and the J gene end by 5 bases; junction bases not matched to a gene: 7. This CDR3 contains 15 residues. The CDR3 loop reads CASSPRDRDHNEQFF. The DNA of the CDR3 is TGTGCCAGCAGCCCCCGGGACAGGGACCACAATGAGCAGTTCTTC.

The CDR3 sequence is CASSYWAQGPTAEAFF. In DNA, the CDR3 is TGTGCCAGCAGTTATTGGGCCCAGGGTCCGACCGCTGAAGCTTTCTTT. The J gene is TRBJ1-1, the V gene TRBV6-5; D is possibly TRBD1 (5 bases). V lost 3 bases, J lost 6 bases, and 20 bases lay in between. Germline CDR1 MNHEY, CDR2 SVGAGI. CDR3 length: 16 residues.